Below, 22 T cell receptor beta chains from the same sample are listed, as sequenced in a study of CD8+ T cells in alopecia areata. As the sequencing template, cDNA was produced by extracting RNA and reverse transcribing it. Repertoires were generated with immunoSEQ multiplex PCR, while TCRdb's copy carries only in-frame clones and drops some. The data contain about 150,000 clones, around 87% of them singletons. The sample was CD8+ T cells sorted from blood, taken at week 0. These TCRs come from a human donor with alopecia areata.

This chain uses TRBV4-1 with TRBJ2-1; D call uncertain. The V end was cut by 1 base, the J end by 4 bases, with 5 bases between. The CDR3 has 13 amino acids. Germline CDR1 reads MGHRA; CDR2 reads YSYEKL. Here the CDR3 reads CASSQGQYNEQFF. The CDR3 nucleotides read TGCGCCAGCAGCCAAGGCCAGTACAATGAGCAGTTCTTC.

The gene calls are TRBV27 and TRBJ2-3, with unresolved D. V lost 4 bases and J 8 bases, leaving 7 bases between the germline ends. From germline, CDR1 is MNHEY and CDR2 SMNVEV (reference sequence). The CDR3 spans 11 residues. The CDR3 spells CASSSGGTQYF. The CDR3 DNA is TGTGCCAGCAGTTCAGGTGGTACGCAGTATTTT.

CDR3 DNA: TGTGCCAGCAGCTTGACAGGGGGGTATGGCTACACCTTC. The encoded protein is CASSLTGGYGYTF. The chain links TRBV27 to TRBJ1-2, with 9 positions matching TRBD1. The trim removed 6 bases at V and 5 bases at J, leaving 4 bases unmatched. The V gene's germline CDR1 is MNHEY and CDR2 SMNVEV (reference sequence). The CDR3 is 13 residues long.

This clone has only one observation. The chain is built from TRBV5-1 and TRBJ2-6, with no clear D. The germline V gene encodes CDR1 SGHRS and CDR2 YFSETQ. The CDR3 has 15 residues. The ends were cut back, 7 bases at V and 0 bases at J, with 11 bases in the middle. CDR3 loop: CASVDRFSGANVLTF. The CDR3 DNA sequence: TGCGCCAGCGTGGACCGCTTCTCTGGGGCCAACGTCCTGACTTTC. The complete variable domain, with remaining parts taken from reference TRBV5-1 and TRBJ2-6, reads KAGVTQTPRYLIKTRGQQVTLSCSPISGHRSVSWYQQTPGQGLQFLFEYFSETQRNKGNFPGRFSGRQFSNSRSEMNVSTLELGDSALYLCASVDRFSGANVLTFGAGSRLTVL.

This sequence joins TRBV11-2 and TRBJ2-7; unclear D gene. The CDR3 runs 14 residues. Germline V gene lookup returns CDR1 SGHAT and CDR2 FQNNGV. V dropped 1 base and J dropped 3 bases, with 10 bases sitting between them. The CDR3 DNA follows: TGTGCCAGCAGCTTAGGTACGGGTTTCTACGAGCAGTACTTC. Encoded protein: CASSLGTGFYEQYF. Full variable domain (remainder filled in from reference TRBV11-2 and TRBJ2-7): EAGVAQSPRYKIIEKRQSVAFWCNPISGHATLYWYQQILGQGPKLLIQFQNNGVVDDSQLPKDRFSAERLKGVDSTLKIQPAKLEDSAVYLCASSLGTGFYEQYFGPGTRLTVT.

The genes are TRBV6-5 and TRBJ2-3; perhaps D is TRBD1 or TRBD2 (6 bases each). The V and J ends lost 7 bases and 3 bases respectively, with 11 bases between them. CDR3 length equals 13 residues. Germline CDR1 reads MNHEY; CDR2 reads SVGAGI. The CDR3 loop is CASMRGATDTQYF. The CDR3, as DNA: TGTGCCAGCATGAGGGGGGCAACAGATACGCAGTATTTT.

The genes are TRBV6-5 and TRBJ2-2; TRBD1 aligns across 7 bases. Germline CDR1 reads MNHEY; CDR2 reads SVGAGI. This CDR3 contains 15 residues. The ends lost 6 bases at V and 6 bases at J; junction bases unmatched: 10. The CDR3 bases are TGTGCCAGCAGCACACAGGGGAGTGGGCCCGGGGAGCTGTTTTTT. Its translation: CASSTQGSGPGELFF.

This clone was observed a few times. This chain uses TRBV7-2 with TRBJ2-7; no clear D gene. The germline V gene has CDR1 SGHTA and CDR2 FQGNSA. The V end lost 3 bases, the J end lost 0 bases, and 9 bases lay between the germline ends. The CDR3 consists of 14 residues. The CDR3 protein is CASSLTPNSYEQYF. CDR3 DNA sequence: TGTGCCAGCAGCTTGACCCCAAACTCCTACGAGCAGTACTTC.

The chain joins TRBV6-6 to TRBJ1-2, with 7 bases identical to TRBD1. The ends lost 7 bases at V and 4 bases at J; junction bases unmatched: 15. CDR1 is MNHNY, CDR2 SVGAGI, per germline (reference sequence). The CDR3 runs to 16 residues. CDR3 in DNA: TGTGCCAGCAACCATGACAGGGAGGACCTTGGCTATGGCTACACCTTC. Its translation is CASNHDREDLGYGYTF.

The CDR3 nucleotides read TGTGCCAGCATCCAGGCGGGGGACAATGAGCAGTTCTTC. Its translation: CASIQAGDNEQFF. The chain is built from TRBV2 and TRBJ2-1, with 7 bases that match TRBD2. Germline V CDR1 and CDR2: SNHLY, FYNNEI. The CDR3 consists of 13 residues. Unmatched junction bases numbered 5, after V lost 7 bases and J lost 5 bases.

This chain connects TRBV29-1 to TRBJ2-4; 9 nucleotides line up with TRBD2. Germline V lookup: CDR1 SQVTM, CDR2 ANQGSEA. With V trimmed by 5 bases and J by 9 bases, 11 bases remained unmatched. This CDR3 region has 14 residues. In nucleotides, the CDR3 is TGCAGCGTTTCGCCGATGGGACTAGCAACCATTCAGTACTTC. This gives the protein CSVSPMGLATIQYF.

The V and J genes are TRBV19 and TRBJ2-7; no definite D call. The CDR3 extends over 15 amino acids. V was shortened by 0 bases and J by 2 bases, with 11 bases between the two germline ends. In germline, CDR1 is LNHDA, CDR2 SQIVND (reference sequence). The DNA for the CDR3 is TGTGCCAGTAGTATAGATCTATTGGCGGCCTACGAGCAGTACTTC. Protein sequence: CASSIDLLAAYEQYF.

The chain recombines TRBV7-9 with TRBJ2-5; the D is unclear. The CDR3 totals 12 residues. Looked up from germline, CDR1 is SEHNR and CDR2 is FQNEAQ (reference sequence). V lost 3 bases to trimming and J lost 5 bases, with 7 bases between them. CDR3 sequence reads: CASSLAEETQYF. The CDR3, as DNA: TGTGCCAGCAGCTTGGCGGAGGAGACCCAGTACTTC. Drawing the rest from reference TRBV7-9 and TRBJ2-5, the complete variable domain is DTGVSQNPRHKITKRGQNVTFRCDPISEHNRLYWYRQTLGQGPEFLTYFQNEAQLEKSRLLSDRFSAERPKGSFSTLEIQRTEQGDSAMYLCASSLAEETQYFGPGTRLLVL.

This clone was seen once. The V and J genes are TRBV29-1 and TRBJ2-7; either TRBD1 or TRBD2 may fit D (6 bases each). CDR3 length: 13 amino acids. In germline, CDR1 is SQVTM, CDR2 ANQGSEA. V shed 1 base and J shed 5 bases, with 12 bases lying between them. The CDR3: CSVEGTGRNEQYF. Here the CDR3 DNA reads TGCAGCGTTGAAGGAACAGGGAGGAACGAGCAGTACTTC.

The chain links TRBV5-1 to TRBJ2-1; D is tentatively TRBD1 or TRBD2 (5 bases each). CDR1 is SGHRS and CDR2 is YFSETQ in the germline V gene. V gave up 0 bases and J gave up 11 bases, with 15 bases separating them. There are 14 residues in the CDR3. CDR3 DNA sequence: TGCGCCAGCAGCTTGGAGGGACCACCGGCGAAGCAGTTCTTC. It specifies CASSLEGPPAKQFF.

This clone was observed a few times. Other DNA sequences from this sample encode an identical CDR3 as well. This chain joins TRBV6-4 and TRBJ2-3, with TRBD2 identical over 9 bases. This CDR3 is built from 16 residues. V was clipped by 0 bases and J by 0 bases; unmatched bases: 1. Germline V CDR1 and CDR2: MRHNA, SNTAGT. The DNA of the CDR3 is TGTGCCAGCAGTGACTCGGCGGGAGGGAGCACAGATACGCAGTATTTT. This translates into CASSDSAGGSTDTQYF.

V gene TRBV28 combines with J gene TRBJ2-3; the match to TRBD1 covers 7 bases. Germline V CDR1 and CDR2: MDHEN, SYDVKM. The CDR3 is made up of 16 amino acids. V lost 5 bases and J lost 2; bases outside the gene matches: 10. CDR3 nucleotides: TGTGCCAGCAGTGAACACAGGGGCTTCACCACAGATACGCAGTATTTT. Protein sequence: CASSEHRGFTTDTQYF.

This clone was recorded a few times. The rearrangement joins TRBV6-5 to TRBJ2-1; TRBD2 agrees at 7 bases. J lost 7 bases, V lost 0 bases, and 6 bases had no gene match. Looked up from germline, CDR1 is MNHEY and CDR2 is SVGAGI. The CDR3 has 15 amino acids. For the CDR3, the DNA is TGTGCCAGCAGTTACTCTGGCGGGAGTCGGAATGAGCAGTTCTTC. It codes for CASSYSGGSRNEQFF.

This clone is a singleton in its sample. V is TRBV29-1 and J is TRBJ2-1; TRBD1 is a possible D gene (5 bases). Per the germline V gene, CDR1 is SQVTM and CDR2 is ANQGSEA. The CDR3 loop spans 15 amino acids. V was clipped by 1 base and J by 0 bases, with 10 bases between them. The CDR3 reads CSVEGQLSSYNEQFF. The CDR3 DNA sequence: TGCAGCGTTGAAGGACAGTTGAGCTCCTACAATGAGCAGTTCTTC.

The CDR3 DNA is TGTGCCAGCAGTTTAAATGAGAACACTGAAGCTTTCTTT. Amino acid sequence: CASSLNENTEAFF. This chain connects TRBV6-5 to TRBJ1-1, with D unclear. This CDR3 region has 13 residues. The V gene lost 4 bases and the J gene lost 1 base, with 7 bases spanning the gap. CDR1 and CDR2 from the germline V gene are MNHEY and SVGAGI.

The chain employs TRBV29-1 and TRBJ2-1; TRBD2 aligns across 9 bases. The CDR3 contains 17 residues. Germline trimming cut 2 bases from V and 4 bases from J; bases unmatched to any gene: 12. Germline CDR1 reads SQVTM; CDR2 reads ANQGSEA. The chain's CDR3 is CSVEPILLAGLYNEQFF. CDR3 nucleotides: TGCAGCGTTGAACCCATCCTTCTAGCGGGACTTTACAATGAGCAGTTCTTC.

This chain links TRBV29-1 with TRBJ1-2; TRBD1 agrees at 8 bases. The trim removed 7 bases at V and 4 bases at J, leaving 11 bases unmatched. The germline V gene has CDR1 SQVTM and CDR2 ANQGSEA. This CDR3 has 14 amino acids. The CDR3 loop reads CSGTTGAISYGYTF. The CDR3 nucleotides read TGCAGCGGCACGACAGGGGCAATCTCCTATGGCTACACCTTC.